A selection of T cell receptor beta chains follows, all from one sample in a study of memory CD4+ T cells and cytomegalovirus serostatus. The repertoire was sequenced with immunoSEQ multiplex PCR; TCRdb's copy has only in-frame clones and lacks some. This sample has some 54,000 clones; over 70% occur once, and the top ten carry less than 2.5%. Sequences were obtained from memory CD4+ T cells from blood. These receptors were obtained from an adult in good health and CMV-seropositive. CDR3s include the opening cysteine and the closing phenylalanine or tryptophan. A D gene is named only where the DNA matches it firmly. A clone size is listed for some rows: how often the clone was seen (once, few, many), or a class if it is expanded.

d_call	clone_size	v_call	j_call	cdr3_nt	cdr3_aa
NA	NA	TRBV15	TRBJ1-5	TGTGCCACCAGCAGCAGGGGTAGCAATCAGCCCCAGCATTTT	CATSSRGSNQPQHF
NA	NA	TRBV7-8	TRBJ1-4	TGTGCCAGCAGCTTAGCCCCAGGCCCCGCAGAAAAACTGTTTTTT	CASSLAPGPAEKLFF
NA	NA	TRBV18	TRBJ1-1	TGTGCCAGCTCACCACCGCGGGGATCTGCCACTGAAGCTTTCTTT	CASSPPRGSATEAFF
NA	NA	TRBV5-6	TRBJ2-7	TGTGCCAGCAGCGTAAGGCAGATACGAGGACACGAGCAGTACTTC	CASSVRQIRGHEQYF
NA	NA	TRBV5-5	TRBJ2-7	TGTGCCAGCAGCTTGGTGGTGACTAGGGACTACGAGCAGTACTTC	CASSLVVTRDYEQYF
NA	few	TRBV18	TRBJ2-2	TGTGCCAGCTCACCCCAGGGGCGCAACACCGGGGAGCTGTTTTTT	CASSPQGRNTGELFF
NA	NA	TRBV25-1	TRBJ2-4	TGTGCCAGCATAGGTGGGGCCAAAAACATTCAGTACTTC	CASIGGAKNIQYF
TRBD2	NA	TRBV29-1	TRBJ2-5	TGCAGCGTTGCTTTTAGCGGGAGGAGGGAGACCCAGTACTTC	CSVAFSGRRETQYF
NA	NA	TRBV7-9	TRBJ1-1	TGTGCCAGCAGCCTAATCGACCTCAGGGGAGCTTTCTTT	CASSLIDLRGAFF
NA	NA	TRBV7-2	TRBJ2-2	TGTGCCAGCAGCCCCCCCTCCATCGGGGGCACCGGGGAGCTGTTTTTT	CASSPPSIGGTGELFF
NA	once	TRBV7-8	TRBJ2-2	TGTGCCAGCAGCTTCTCGGGACACCGCACCGGGGAGCTGTTTTTT	CASSFSGHRTGELFF
NA	NA	TRBV20-1	TRBJ1-2	TGCAGTGCTTCAGGCGTTGGGGGCTACACCTTC	CSASGVGGYTF
NA	NA	TRBV6-1	TRBJ2-1	TGTGCCAGCAGTGAAGAGGGGGGCCCCTACAATGAGCAGTTCTTC	CASSEEGGPYNEQFF
TRBD1	NA	TRBV6-6	TRBJ2-7	TGTGCCAGCAGTTACTCGACAGGGGGAGAGCAGTACTTC	CASSYSTGGEQYF
TRBD2	NA	TRBV28	TRBJ2-1	TGTGCGAGTGGCGCGGGAGGGCTTCGTGAGCAGTTCTTC	CASGAGGLREQFF
TRBD2	few	TRBV7-2	TRBJ2-7	TGTGCCAGCAGCTTAGGCTGGACTAGCGGGAGGGTTGGCGAGCAGTACTTC	CASSLGWTSGRVGEQYF
TRBD1	NA	TRBV19	TRBJ1-4	TGTGCCAGTAACGTGGGACAGCCTAATGAAAAACTGTTTTTT	CASNVGQPNEKLFF
TRBD1	NA	TRBV5-7	TRBJ1-4	TGTGCCAGCAGCCTGGGACAGGGAAAAGAAAAACTGTTTTTT	CASSLGQGKEKLFF
TRBD1	NA	TRBV5-1	TRBJ2-2	TGCGCCAGCAGCTTTTCTGGACAGGGGAACGGGGAGCTGTTTTTT	CASSFSGQGNGELFF
NA	NA	TRBV10-1	TRBJ2-1	TGCGCCAGCAGCGAGCGGCCCTACAATGAGCAGTTCTTC	CASSERPYNEQFF
NA	NA	TRBV28	TRBJ2-5	TGTGCCAGCAGTACCTTCCTTGAGACCCAGTACTTC	CASSTFLETQYF
TRBD2	NA	TRBV10-2	TRBJ2-2	TGCGCCAGCGGAGCGGGAGGGTACACCGGGGAGCTGTTTTTT	CASGAGGYTGELFF
NA	once	TRBV4-2	TRBJ1-2	TGTGCCAGCAGCCAAGCGAGGGCCAGCCCGAACTATGGCTACACCTTC	CASSQARASPNYGYTF
TRBD2	NA	TRBV9	TRBJ2-7	TGTGCCAGCAGCCCGACTAGCGGGGGGGATACCTACGAGCAGTACTTC	CASSPTSGGDTYEQYF
NA	few	TRBV6-4	TRBJ1-1	TGTGCCAGCAGGGATACGTCTATGAACACTGAAGCTTTCTTT	CASRDTSMNTEAFF
NA	NA	TRBV25-1	TRBJ1-1	TGTGCCAGCAGTACATACGTACTAACAGGTTCGGGGAACACTGAAGCTTTCTTT	CASSTYVLTGSGNTEAFF
TRBD2	NA	TRBV7-8	TRBJ2-1	TGTGCCAGCAGCTTCAGCAATGGCGGGAGGCTCAATGAGCAGTTCTTC	CASSFSNGGRLNEQFF
NA	NA	TRBV18	TRBJ1-6	TGTGCCAGCTCACCGCAAGGGGGGAGTCGCTCCTATAATTCACCCCTCCACTTT	CASSPQGGSRSYNSPLHF
NA	NA	TRBV2	TRBJ2-2	TGTGCCAGCAGTGTAATTCAGGGAACCGGGGAGCTGTTTTTT	CASSVIQGTGELFF
TRBD1	NA	TRBV7-2	TRBJ1-4	TGTGCCAGCAGCAGGACAGGGAAAGAAAAACTGTTTTTT	CASSRTGKEKLFF
NA	NA	TRBV30	TRBJ2-5	TGTGCCTGGAGTGGAAGGCCGGGCCGGACCCAGTACTTC	CAWSGRPGRTQYF
NA	few	TRBV7-3	TRBJ2-7	TGTGCCAGCAGCTTAATGGGGAGTGGGTACGAGCAGTACTTC	CASSLMGSGYEQYF
NA	once	TRBV7-2	TRBJ1-2	TGTGCCAGCAGCTTAGTTAGGACTAACTATGGCTACACCTTC	CASSLVRTNYGYTF
NA	NA	TRBV7-2	TRBJ1-2	TGTGCCAGCAGCCCCCAATTCGCGTATGGCTACACCTTC	CASSPQFAYGYTF
NA	NA	TRBV28	TRBJ2-1	TGTGCCAGCAGTCGTATCCTGGATTTGTTCAATGAGCAGTTCTTC	CASSRILDLFNEQFF
TRBD1	NA	TRBV11-2	TRBJ1-1	TGTGCCAGCAGCTTAGATCCCGGCAGGGGGAGGGCTGAAGCTTTCTTT	CASSLDPGRGRAEAFF
NA	few	TRBV18	TRBJ1-2	TGTGCCAGCTCGGACAGCATATCATATGGCTACACCTTC	CASSDSISYGYTF
NA	NA	TRBV2	TRBJ1-2	TGTGCCAGCCGGGATAACGTCCGGCATGGCTACACCTTC	CASRDNVRHGYTF
TRBD2	NA	TRBV10-1	TRBJ2-1	TGCGCCAGCAGTGAGTCGGGACTAGCGGGACGGTATGAGCAGTTCTTC	CASSESGLAGRYEQFF
NA	NA	TRBV2	TRBJ1-2	TGTGCCAGCCGTTCGGACAGTCCGTATGGCTACACCTTC	CASRSDSPYGYTF
TRBD1	NA	TRBV19	TRBJ2-2	TGTGCCAGTAGCGGGACAGGGGCCGGGGAGCTGTTTTTT	CASSGTGAGELFF
NA	NA	TRBV5-1	TRBJ2-2	TGCGCCAGCAGCGTAATGAGAGACACCGGGGAGCTGTTTTTT	CASSVMRDTGELFF
NA	NA	TRBV5-4	TRBJ1-6	TGTGCCAGCAGCCTCGAACTGAGGGAATCACCCCTCCACTTT	CASSLELRESPLHF
NA	few	TRBV7-8	TRBJ2-5	TGTGCCAGCAGCCCACTGTTATCCCAAGAGACCCAGTACTTC	CASSPLLSQETQYF
NA	NA	TRBV5-1	TRBJ2-2	TGCGCCAGCAGCTTGGGGGGTTTCACCGGGGAGCTGTTTTTT	CASSLGGFTGELFF